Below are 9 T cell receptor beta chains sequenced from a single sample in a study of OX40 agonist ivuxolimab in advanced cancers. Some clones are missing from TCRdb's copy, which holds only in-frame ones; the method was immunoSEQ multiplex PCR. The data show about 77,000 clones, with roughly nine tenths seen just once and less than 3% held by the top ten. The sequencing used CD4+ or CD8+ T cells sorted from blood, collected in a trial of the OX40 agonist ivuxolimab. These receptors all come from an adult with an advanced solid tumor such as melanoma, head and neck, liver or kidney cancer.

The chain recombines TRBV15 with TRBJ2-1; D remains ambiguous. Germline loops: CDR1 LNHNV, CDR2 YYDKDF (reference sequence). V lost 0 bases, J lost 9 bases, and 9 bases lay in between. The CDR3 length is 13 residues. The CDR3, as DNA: TGTGCCACCAGCAGAGAACCGAGAGGTGAGCAGTTCTTC. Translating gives CATSREPRGEQFF. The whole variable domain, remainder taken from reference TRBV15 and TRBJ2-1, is DAMVIQNPRYQVTQFGKPVTLSCSQTLNHNVMYWYQQKSSQAPKLLFHYYDKDFNNEADTPDNFQSRRPNTSFCFLDIRSPGLGDTAMYLCATSREPRGEQFFGPGTRLTVL.

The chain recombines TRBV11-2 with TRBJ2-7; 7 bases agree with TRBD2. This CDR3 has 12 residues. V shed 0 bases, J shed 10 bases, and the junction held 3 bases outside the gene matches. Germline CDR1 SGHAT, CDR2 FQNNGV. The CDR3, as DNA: TGTGCCAGCAGCTTAGAGGGGACTACCCAGTACTTC. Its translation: CASSLEGTTQYF.

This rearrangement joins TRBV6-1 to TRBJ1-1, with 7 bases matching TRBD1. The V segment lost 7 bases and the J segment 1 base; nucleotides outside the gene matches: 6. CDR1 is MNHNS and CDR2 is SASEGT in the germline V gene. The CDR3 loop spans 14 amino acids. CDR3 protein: CASIMDRRNTEAFF. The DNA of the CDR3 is TGTGCCAGCATCATGGACAGGAGGAACACTGAAGCTTTCTTT.

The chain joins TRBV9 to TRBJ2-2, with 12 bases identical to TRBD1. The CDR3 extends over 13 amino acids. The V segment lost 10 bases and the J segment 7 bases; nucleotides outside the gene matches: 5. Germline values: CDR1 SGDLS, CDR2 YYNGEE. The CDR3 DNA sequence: TGTGCCTCGGGACAGGGGGCCAACGGGGAGCTGTTTTTT. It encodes CASGQGANGELFF. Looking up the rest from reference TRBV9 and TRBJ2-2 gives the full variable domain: DSGVTQTPKHLITATGQRVTLRCSPRSGDLSVYWYQQSLDQGLQFLIQYYNGEERAKGNILERFSAQQFPDLHSELNLSSLELGDSALYFCASGQGANGELFFGEGSRLTVL.

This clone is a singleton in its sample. CDR3 DNA sequence: TGTGCCAGCAGCCTTTGGGACAGGCGCACAGATACGCAGTATTTT. This codes for CASSLWDRRTDTQYF. The chain is built from TRBV5-6 and TRBJ2-3, with 8 bases fitting TRBD1. This CDR3 spans 15 amino acids. V trimming: 4 bases; J trimming: 1 base; junction bases outside the gene matches: 5. Germline V lookup: CDR1 SGHDT, CDR2 YYEEEE.

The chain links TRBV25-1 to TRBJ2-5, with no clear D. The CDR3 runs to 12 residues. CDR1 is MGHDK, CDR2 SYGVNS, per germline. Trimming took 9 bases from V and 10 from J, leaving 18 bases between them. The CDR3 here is CASQSIWTGQYF. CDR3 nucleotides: TGTGCCAGTCAGAGTATTTGGACGGGCCAGTACTTC.

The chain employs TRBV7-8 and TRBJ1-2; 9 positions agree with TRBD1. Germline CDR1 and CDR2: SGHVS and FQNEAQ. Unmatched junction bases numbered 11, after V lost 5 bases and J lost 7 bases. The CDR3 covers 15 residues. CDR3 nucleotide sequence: TGTGCCAGCAGCCCCGGCACAGGGGGCGCCGGTGGCTACACCTTC. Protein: CASSPGTGGAGGYTF.

The CDR3 region has the DNA TGTGCCAGCAGCCCGCGCCGGGGGGGAGAAAACATTCAGTACTTC. Translation: CASSPRRGGENIQYF. This chain joins TRBV7-2 and TRBJ2-4; 8 bases match TRBD2. The trim removed 5 bases at V and 5 bases at J, leaving 8 bases unmatched. CDR1 and CDR2 (germline): SGHTA, FQGNSA. The CDR3 spans 15 residues.

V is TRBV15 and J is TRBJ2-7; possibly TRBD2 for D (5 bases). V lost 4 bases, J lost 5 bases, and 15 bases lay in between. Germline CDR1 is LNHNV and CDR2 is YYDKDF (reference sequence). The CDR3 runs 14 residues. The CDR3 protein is CATSTGPTRNEQYF. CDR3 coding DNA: TGTGCCACCAGCACTGGACCCACTAGAAACGAGCAGTACTTC. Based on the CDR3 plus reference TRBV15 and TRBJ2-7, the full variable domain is DAMVIQNPRYQVTQFGKPVTLSCSQTLNHNVMYWYQQKSSQAPKLLFHYYDKDFNNEADTPDNFQSRRPNTSFCFLDIRSPGLGDTAMYLCATSTGPTRNEQYFGPGTRLTVT.